What follows is one TCR beta chain and its context. CDR1 and CDR2 (germline): LNHNV, YYDKDF (reference sequence). Unmatched junction bases numbered 8, after V lost 0 bases and J lost 4 bases. The CDR3 length is 17 residues. Sequencing used immunoSEQ multiplex PCR; TCRdb keeps in-frame clones, though not all of them. The table records about 75,000 clones, 70% to 90% of them present only once. This entry comes from a study of T cell changes during pregnancy in multiple sclerosis. The chain couples TRBV15 to TRBJ2-2; 7 nucleotides align to TRBD2. The sequences come from peripheral blood, collected in the first trimester of pregnancy. The receptor comes from a female donor in good health, enrolled as a control in a pregnancy study. CDR3 sequence: CATSRDRLAGVTGELFF. The CDR3 DNA is TGTGCCACCAGCAGAGATCGTTTGGCGGGAGTCACCGGGGAGCTGTTTTTT.